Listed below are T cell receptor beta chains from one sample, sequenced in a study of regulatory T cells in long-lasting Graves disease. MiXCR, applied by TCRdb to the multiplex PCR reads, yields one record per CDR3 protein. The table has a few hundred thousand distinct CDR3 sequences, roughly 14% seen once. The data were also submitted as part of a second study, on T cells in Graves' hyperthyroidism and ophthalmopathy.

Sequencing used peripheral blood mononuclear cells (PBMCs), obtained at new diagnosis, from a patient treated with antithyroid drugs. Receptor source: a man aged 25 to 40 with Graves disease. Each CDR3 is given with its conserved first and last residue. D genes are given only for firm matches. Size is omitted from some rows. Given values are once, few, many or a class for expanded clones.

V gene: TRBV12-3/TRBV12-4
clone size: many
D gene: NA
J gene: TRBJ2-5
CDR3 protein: CASSFSQGGRETQYF
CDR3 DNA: TGTGCCAGCAGTTTTTCCCAGGGAGGTAGGGAGACCCAGTACTTC

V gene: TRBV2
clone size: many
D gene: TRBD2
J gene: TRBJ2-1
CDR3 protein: CASSTSATPNEQFF
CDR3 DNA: TGTGCCAGCAGCACTAGCGCAACGCCCAATGAGCAGTTCTTC

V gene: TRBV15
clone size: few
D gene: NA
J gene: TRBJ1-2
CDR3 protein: CATRGERYGYTF
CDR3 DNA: TGTGCCACCAGGGGGGAGCGCTATGGCTACACCTTC

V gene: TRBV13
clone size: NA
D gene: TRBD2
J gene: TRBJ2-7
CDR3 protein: CASSPRGGIYEQYF
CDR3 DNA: TGTGCCAGCAGCCCGCGGGGGGGCATCTACGAGCAGTACTTC

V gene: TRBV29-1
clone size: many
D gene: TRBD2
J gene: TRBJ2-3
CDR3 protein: CSVEDYDRLAGYPDTQYF
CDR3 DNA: TGCAGCGTTGAAGACTACGACCGACTAGCGGGATATCCAGATACGCAGTATTTT

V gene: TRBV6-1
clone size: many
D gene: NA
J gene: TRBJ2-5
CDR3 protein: CASRQPGYPNWTQYF
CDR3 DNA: TGTGCCAGCAGGCAACCGGGCTACCCGAATTGGACCCAGTACTTC

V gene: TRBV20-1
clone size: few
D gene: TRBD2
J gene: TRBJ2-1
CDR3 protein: CSVLTSGSRGEQFF
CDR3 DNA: TGCAGCGTACTAACTAGCGGGAGTAGGGGTGAGCAGTTCTTC

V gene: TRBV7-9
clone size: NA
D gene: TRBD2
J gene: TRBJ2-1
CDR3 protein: CASSSTGLAGSNEQFF
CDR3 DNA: TGTGCCAGCAGTTCCACTGGACTAGCGGGAAGCAATGAGCAGTTCTTC

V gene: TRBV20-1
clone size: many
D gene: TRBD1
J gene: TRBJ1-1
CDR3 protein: CSARDQGAHTEAFF
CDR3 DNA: TGCAGTGCTAGGGATCAGGGGGCCCATACTGAAGCTTTCTTT

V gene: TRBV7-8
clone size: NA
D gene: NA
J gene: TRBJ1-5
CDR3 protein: CASSLDGGFGNQPQHF
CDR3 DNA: TGTGCCAGCAGCTTAGATGGAGGGTTCGGGAATCAGCCCCAGCATTTT

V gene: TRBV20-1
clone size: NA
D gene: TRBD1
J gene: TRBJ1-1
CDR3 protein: CSGGQGLRNTEAFF
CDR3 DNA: TGCAGCGGGGGACAGGGGCTCAGGAACACTGAAGCTTTCTTT

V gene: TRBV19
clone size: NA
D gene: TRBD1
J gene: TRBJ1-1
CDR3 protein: CASSKAGGANTEAFF
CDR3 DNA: TGTGCCAGTAGTAAAGCAGGGGGGGCGAACACTGAAGCTTTCTTT

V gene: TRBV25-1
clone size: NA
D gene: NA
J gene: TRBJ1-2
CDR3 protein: CASRTETGYGYTF
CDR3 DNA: TGTGCCAGCCGAACCGAAACAGGGTATGGCTACACCTTC

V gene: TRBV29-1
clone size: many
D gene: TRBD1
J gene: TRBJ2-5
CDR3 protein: CSVGDRVLGTQYF
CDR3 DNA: TGCAGCGTTGGGGACAGGGTTCTGGGGACCCAGTACTTC

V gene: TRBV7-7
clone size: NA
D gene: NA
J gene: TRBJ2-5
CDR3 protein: CASSLLVTAQETQYF
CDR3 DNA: TGTGCTAGCAGCTTACTAGTCACGGCTCAAGAGACCCAGTACTTC

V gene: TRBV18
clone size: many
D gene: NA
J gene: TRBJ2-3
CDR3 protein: CASGSDGADTQYF
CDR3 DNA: TGTGCCAGTGGGTCGGACGGGGCAGATACGCAGTATTTT

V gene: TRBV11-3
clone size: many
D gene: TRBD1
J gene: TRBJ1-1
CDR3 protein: CASSTGTGGKAFF
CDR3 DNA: TGTGCCAGCAGCACCGGGACAGGGGGTAAAGCTTTCTTT

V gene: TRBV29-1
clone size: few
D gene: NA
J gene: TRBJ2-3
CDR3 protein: CSARDGTDTQYF
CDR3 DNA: TGCAGCGCCCGGGACGGCACAGATACGCAGTATTTT

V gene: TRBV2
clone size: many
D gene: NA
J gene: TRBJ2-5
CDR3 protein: CASSQVNNLETQYF
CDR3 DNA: TGTGCCAGCAGCCAAGTGAACAATCTTGAGACCCAGTACTTC

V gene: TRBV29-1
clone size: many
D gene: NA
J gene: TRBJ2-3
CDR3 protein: CSASDGGDTQYF
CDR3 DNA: TGCAGCGCTTCGGACGGAGGAGATACGCAGTATTTT

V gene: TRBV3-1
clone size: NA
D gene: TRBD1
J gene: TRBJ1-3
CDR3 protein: CASSLLTGTSSGNTIYF
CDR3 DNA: TGTGCCAGCAGCCTACTGACAGGGACGAGCTCTGGAAACACCATATATTTT

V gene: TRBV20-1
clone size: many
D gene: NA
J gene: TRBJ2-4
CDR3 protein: CSARVRASKNIQYF
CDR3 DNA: TGCAGTGCTAGAGTGAGGGCTTCCAAAAACATTCAGTACTTC

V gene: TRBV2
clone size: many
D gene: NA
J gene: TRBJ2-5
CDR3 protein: CASKMLFQETQYF
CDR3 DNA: TGTGCCAGCAAGATGCTATTCCAAGAGACCCAGTACTTC

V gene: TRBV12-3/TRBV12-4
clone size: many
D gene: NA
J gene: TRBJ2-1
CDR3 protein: CASSLEWGASVEQFF
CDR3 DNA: TGTGCCAGCAGTTTAGAGTGGGGAGCCTCGGTTGAGCAGTTCTTC

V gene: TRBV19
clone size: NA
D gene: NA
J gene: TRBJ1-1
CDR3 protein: CASSRTAPVGTMNTEAFF
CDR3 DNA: TGTGCCAGTAGTAGGACCGCTCCGGTTGGGACGATGAACACTGAAGCTTTCTTT

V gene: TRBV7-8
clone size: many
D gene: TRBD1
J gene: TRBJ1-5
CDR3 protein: CASSLTSGGSQPQHF
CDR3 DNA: TGTGCCAGCAGCCTGACCTCAGGGGGCAGTCAGCCCCAGCATTTT

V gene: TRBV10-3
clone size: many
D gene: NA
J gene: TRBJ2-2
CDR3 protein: CAIGSGLDTGELFF
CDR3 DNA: TGTGCCATCGGGAGCGGACTTGACACCGGGGAGCTGTTTTTT

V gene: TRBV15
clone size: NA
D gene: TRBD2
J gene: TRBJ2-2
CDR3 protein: CATSRDFSGGTGELFF
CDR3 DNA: TGTGCCACCAGCAGAGATTTTAGCGGGGGAACCGGGGAGCTGTTTTTT

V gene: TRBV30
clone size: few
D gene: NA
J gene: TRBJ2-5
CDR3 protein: CAGKGIQETQYF
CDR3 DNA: TGTGCCGGCAAGGGGATCCAAGAGACCCAGTACTTC

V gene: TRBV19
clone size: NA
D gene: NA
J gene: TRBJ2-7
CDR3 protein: CASPFPYEQYF
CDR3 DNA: TGTGCCAGTCCCTTTCCTTACGAGCAGTACTTC

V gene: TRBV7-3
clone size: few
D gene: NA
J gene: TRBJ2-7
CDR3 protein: CASSSRLGYEQYF
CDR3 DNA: TGTGCCAGCAGCTCCAGACTAGGGTACGAGCAGTACTTC